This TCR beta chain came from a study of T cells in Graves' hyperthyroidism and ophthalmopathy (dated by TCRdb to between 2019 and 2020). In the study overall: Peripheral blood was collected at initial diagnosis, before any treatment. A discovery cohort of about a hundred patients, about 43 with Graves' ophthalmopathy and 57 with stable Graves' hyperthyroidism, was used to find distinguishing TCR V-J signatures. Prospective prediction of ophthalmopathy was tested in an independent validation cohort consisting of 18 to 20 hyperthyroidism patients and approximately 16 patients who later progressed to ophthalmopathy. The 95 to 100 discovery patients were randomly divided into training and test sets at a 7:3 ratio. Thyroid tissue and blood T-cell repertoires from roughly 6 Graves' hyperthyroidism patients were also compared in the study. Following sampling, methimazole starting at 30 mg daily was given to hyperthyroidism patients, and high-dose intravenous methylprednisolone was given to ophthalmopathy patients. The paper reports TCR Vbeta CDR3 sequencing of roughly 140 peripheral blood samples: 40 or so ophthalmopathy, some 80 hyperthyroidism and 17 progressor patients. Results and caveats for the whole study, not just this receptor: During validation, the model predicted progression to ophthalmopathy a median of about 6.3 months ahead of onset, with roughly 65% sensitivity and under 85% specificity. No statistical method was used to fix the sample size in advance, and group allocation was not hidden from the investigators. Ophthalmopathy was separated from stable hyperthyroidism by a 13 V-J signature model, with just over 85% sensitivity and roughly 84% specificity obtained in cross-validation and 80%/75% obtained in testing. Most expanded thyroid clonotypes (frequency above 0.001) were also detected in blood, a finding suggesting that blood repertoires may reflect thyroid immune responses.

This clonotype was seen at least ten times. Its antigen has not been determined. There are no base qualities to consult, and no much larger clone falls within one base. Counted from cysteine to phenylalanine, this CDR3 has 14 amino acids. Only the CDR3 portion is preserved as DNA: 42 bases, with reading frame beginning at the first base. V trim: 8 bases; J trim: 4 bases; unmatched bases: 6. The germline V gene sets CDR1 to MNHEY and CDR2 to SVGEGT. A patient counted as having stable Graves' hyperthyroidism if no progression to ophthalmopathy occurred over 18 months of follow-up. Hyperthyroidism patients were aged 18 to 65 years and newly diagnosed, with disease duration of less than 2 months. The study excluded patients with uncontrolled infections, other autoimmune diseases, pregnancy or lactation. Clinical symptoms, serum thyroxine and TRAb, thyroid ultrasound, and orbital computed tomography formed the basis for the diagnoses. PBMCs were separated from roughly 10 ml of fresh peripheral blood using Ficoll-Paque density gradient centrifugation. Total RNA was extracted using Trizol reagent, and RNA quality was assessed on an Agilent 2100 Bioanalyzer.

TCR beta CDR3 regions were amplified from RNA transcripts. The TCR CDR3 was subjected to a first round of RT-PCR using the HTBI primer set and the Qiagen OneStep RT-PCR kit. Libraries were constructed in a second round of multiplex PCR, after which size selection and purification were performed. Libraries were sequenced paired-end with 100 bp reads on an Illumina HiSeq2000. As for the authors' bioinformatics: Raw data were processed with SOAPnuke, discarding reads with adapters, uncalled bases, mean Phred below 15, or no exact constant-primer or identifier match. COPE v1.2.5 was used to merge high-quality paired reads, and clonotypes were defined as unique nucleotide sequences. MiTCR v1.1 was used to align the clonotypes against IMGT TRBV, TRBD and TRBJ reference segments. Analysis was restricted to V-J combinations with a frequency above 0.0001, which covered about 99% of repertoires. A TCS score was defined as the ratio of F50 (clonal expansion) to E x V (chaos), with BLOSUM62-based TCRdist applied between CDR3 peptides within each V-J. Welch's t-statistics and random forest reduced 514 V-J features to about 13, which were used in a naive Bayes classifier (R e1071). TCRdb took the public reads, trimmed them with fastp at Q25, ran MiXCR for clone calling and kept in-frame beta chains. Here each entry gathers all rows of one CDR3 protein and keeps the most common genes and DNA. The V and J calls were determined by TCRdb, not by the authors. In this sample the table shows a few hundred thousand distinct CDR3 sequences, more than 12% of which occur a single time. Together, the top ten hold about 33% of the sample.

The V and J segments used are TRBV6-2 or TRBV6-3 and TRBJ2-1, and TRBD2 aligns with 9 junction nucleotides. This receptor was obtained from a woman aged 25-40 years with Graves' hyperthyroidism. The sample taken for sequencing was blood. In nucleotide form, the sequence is TGTGCCAGCTCTGCGGGAGGGGTATACAATGAGCAGTTCTTC. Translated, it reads CASSAGGVYNEQFF.